Sequencing of this T cell receptor beta chain was carried out in a study of blood T cell repertoires in COVID-19. The overall study: Samples taken during acute and convalescent COVID-19 were collected in the United States, Italy and Spain. T cells, B-cell-depleted T cells, or PBMCs supplied cDNA or gDNA.

Original analysis: Amplification of reference gene primers was used by the study to estimate nucleated cell counts. Sequencing used immunoSEQ multiplex PCR; TCRdb keeps in-frame clones, though not all of them. That table is the source of V, J and clone size, and D and trimming were worked out from the DNA. The data show approximately 130,000 clones, around 83% seen once. Deletions cut 1 base from V and 6 bases from J, with 4 bases between. CDR3 length: 12 residues. CDR1 and CDR2 from the germline V gene are SEHNR and FQNEAQ (reference sequence). The chain joins TRBV7-9 to TRBJ1-5; D is ambiguous. Material for sequencing was peripheral blood. This receptor was identified in a human donor in a cohort sampled during active COVID-19. The CDR3 is CASSLDFQPQHF. The CDR3 DNA is TGTGCCAGCAGCTTAGACTTTCAGCCCCAGCATTTT. Combining the CDR3 with reference TRBV7-9 and TRBJ1-5 gives the whole variable domain DTGVSQNPRHKITKRGQNVTFRCDPISEHNRLYWYRQTLGQGPEFLTYFQNEAQLEKSRLLSDRFSAERPKGSFSTLEIQRTEQGDSAMYLCASSLDFQPQHFGDGTRLSIL.